There are many counts of the clone carrying this T cell receptor (beta chain). This record comes from a study of T cells after yellow fever vaccination. General observations from the study: Researchers report a weaker secondary response that nonetheless peaked faster, day 5 versus 15.

Using its own MiXCR run on the 5' RACE reads, TCRdb lists one record per CDR3 protein. The sample comprises several thousand distinct CDR3 sequences, more than 3.5% of which are singletons, and 55% to 70% rests with the top ten. CDR3 length: 15 residues. The ends lost 6 bases at V and 0 bases at J; junction bases unmatched: 3. CDR1 MNHEY and CDR2 SVGEGT come from the germline V gene. This material consisted of PBMCs, either bulk or a sorted T-cell subset (CD4+, CD8+, memory, or dextramer-sorted; not recorded which), taken 15 days after the yellow fever booster vaccination. The chain employs TRBV6-2 or TRBV6-3 and TRBJ2-1; 9 positions agree with TRBD2. This clonotype was obtained from a man aged 25 to 45 who received the YFV17D yellow fever vaccine. The CDR3 region has the DNA TGTGCCAGCAGCCTAGCGGGATACTCCTACAATGAGCAGTTCTTC. It specifies CASSLAGYSYNEQFF.